This T cell receptor (beta chain) was captured in a study of shared clonotypes between healthy human individuals. Study-level results: The study found about 5.1% of naive CD4 clonotypes shared across a few donors.

A remark on this clone: Antigen specificity is unknown.

Profiling relied on immunoSEQ multiplex PCR, and the TCRdb table lists in-frame clones only, not all of them. The sample holds 2 million to 2.5 million clones, approximately 93% seen once. Germline lookup yields CDR1 SNHLY and CDR2 FYNNEI. J gave up 5 bases and V 5 bases, and 9 bases lay outside the gene matches. The CDR3 has 15 residues. Sample: naive CD4+ T cells from PBMCs. Noted subset: CD45RA+ positively selected. This TCR came from a man aged 18 to 35 in good health. Some clones in this sample may be carry-over from other donors' samples. The chain couples TRBV2 to TRBJ2-5, with 9 bases aligning to TRBD1. The CDR3 is CASSYHRGQEETQYF. In DNA form, the CDR3 reads TGTGCCAGCAGTTATCACAGGGGGCAGGAGGAGACCCAGTACTTC.